What follows are 7 T cell receptor beta chains derived from one specimen sequenced in a study of shared clonotypes between healthy human individuals. The assay was immunoSEQ multiplex PCR, and TCRdb's table has in-frame clones only and misses some. The sample has about 2.4 million clones; over 85% are singletons. Specimen: naive CD4+ T cells sorted from blood. Subset indicated: CD45RA+ positively selected. The receptors here all came from a man aged 18 to 30 in good health.

Details on this clone: This specimen includes other DNA sequences encoding the same CDR3. The chain carries TRBV19 and TRBJ1-2, with TRBD1 matching 9 bases. This CDR3 is 14 amino acids long. Germline values: CDR1 LNHDA, CDR2 SQIVND (reference sequence). Trimming removed 6 bases from V and 4 bases from J; junction bases left unmatched: 6. The CDR3 sequence is CASSPGTGIYGYTF. CDR3 DNA: TGTGCCAGTAGCCCCGGGACAGGGATCTATGGCTACACCTTC.

This chain connects TRBV5-1 to TRBJ1-3; D unresolved. The germline V gene has CDR1 SGHRS and CDR2 YFSETQ. Trimming pared 0 bases from V and 0 bases from J, leaving 10 bases between. The CDR3 runs to 16 residues. The CDR3 sequence: CASSLGSGSSGNTIYF. The DNA for the CDR3 is TGCGCCAGCAGCTTGGGGTCCGGAAGCTCTGGAAACACCATATATTTT.

This chain connects TRBV20-1 to TRBJ1-1, with D tentatively TRBD1 (6 bases). The V end was cut by 4 bases, the J end by 11 bases, with 11 bases between. Germline CDR1 is DFQATT and CDR2 is SNEGSKA (reference sequence). The CDR3 contains 10 residues. Here the CDR3 reads CSAKQGRAFF. The CDR3 coding sequence is TGCAGTGCTAAACAGGGACGGGCTTTCTTT.

This clone was observed once. The gene calls are TRBV28 and TRBJ1-2; possibly TRBD1 for D (6 bases). The CDR3 has 17 amino acids. V lost 2 bases and J 2 bases, leaving 18 bases between the germline ends. Per the germline V gene, CDR1 is MDHEN and CDR2 is SYDVKM. CDR3: CASSLMAGGGPNYGYTF. The CDR3 region has the DNA TGTGCCAGCAGTTTAATGGCTGGGGGGGGGCCGAACTATGGCTACACCTTC.

The chain links TRBV25-1 to TRBJ2-1; 7 nucleotides match TRBD2. The V and J ends lost 6 bases and 7 bases, in that order; junction bases with no gene match: 15. The CDR3 covers 16 residues. CDR1 is MGHDK, CDR2 SYGVNS, per germline. CDR3 protein: CASSLETSRLSNEQFF. In DNA, the CDR3 is TGTGCCAGCAGCCTCGAGACTAGCCGACTGTCGAATGAGCAGTTCTTC.

The V call is TRBV5-1, the J call TRBJ2-5; 12 bases are shared with TRBD2. Per germline, CDR1 SGHRS and CDR2 YFSETQ. This CDR3 comprises 17 residues. V gave up 0 bases and J gave up 6 bases; unmatched junction bases: 9. As DNA, the CDR3 is TGCGCCAGCAGCTTGGGCCCCCTAGCGGGGGGGGTGCAGACCCAGTACTTC. This sequence encodes CASSLGPLAGGVQTQYF.

J is TRBJ1-5 and V is TRBV10-3, with TRBD1 as a possible D gene (6 bases). Trimming pared 7 bases from V and 3 bases from J, leaving 10 bases between. Germline CDR1 reads ENHRY; CDR2 reads SYGVKD. CDR3 size: 13 residues. The CDR3 nucleotides are TGTGCCATCAAGACAGGACCCAATCAGCCCCAGCATTTT. Residues: CAIKTGPNQPQHF.